The present TCR beta chain was sequenced within a study of T cell changes during pregnancy in multiple sclerosis. Here immunoSEQ multiplex PCR was the method, and the copy in TCRdb shows in-frame clones only, minus some. The sample carries 45,000 to 55,000 clones, approximately 88% recorded once. The CDR3 extends over 14 amino acids. Trimming pared 5 bases from V and 4 bases from J, leaving 16 bases between. CDR1 GTSNPN and CDR2 SVGIG come from the germline V gene (reference sequence). Specimen: CD4+ T cells from peripheral blood mononuclear cells, collected in the second trimester of pregnancy. The genes are TRBV30 and TRBJ2-3, with D possibly being TRBD2 (5 bases). The receptor comes from a female donor with multiple sclerosis, enrolled in a pregnancy study. Here the CDR3 DNA reads TGTGCCTGGTGCGCGGGTTCACTTCCAGATACGCAGTATTTT. It yields the protein CAWCAGSLPDTQYF.